This TCR beta chain was identified during a study of T cells in localized non-small cell lung cancer. Broader study findings: There were a median roughly 59 of the top 100 tumor clones appearing in adjacent lung.

Profiled with immunoSEQ multiplex PCR; TCRdb holds only in-frame clones, not every one. The repertoire holds roughly 58,000 clones, more than 80% seen once, with roughly 4.8% in the top ten. V was pared by 4 bases and J by 0 bases, with 13 bases between. The CDR3 runs to 15 residues. Germline CDR1 reads SGHDT; CDR2 reads YYEEEE. Note on this clone: Its antigen is unknown.

Source: PBMCs, taken before any cancer treatment. This chain connects TRBV5-6 to TRBJ2-5; possible D gene TRBD2, 6 bases. This receptor was identified in a man aged 40 to 70 with stage II lung adenocarcinoma. The CDR3 here is CASSTPGEYQETQYF. DNA for the CDR3: TGTGCCAGCAGCACCCCGGGAGAGTACCAAGAGACCCAGTACTTC.